One and the same sample provided the 18 T cell receptor beta chains below, sequenced in a study of blood T cells in healthy people across ages. Sample-barcoded 5' priming and a J-beta primer mix drove a second PCR of roughly 7 to 11 cycles. TCRdb recomputed calls from the 5' RACE reads with MiXCR, one row per CDR3 protein. Among about 1.7 million distinct CDR3 sequences listed, 28% were seen once. Sequencing input: blood. The receptors come from a woman in her 30s in good health.

The chain employs TRBV7-2 and TRBJ2-3; tentative D call: TRBD1 (6 bases). Germline V lookup: CDR1 SGHTA, CDR2 FQGNSA. The CDR3 sequence is 16 residues long. V gave up 4 bases and J gave up 3 bases, with 17 bases separating them. CDR3 sequence reads: CASSSTTGGKTDTQYF. The CDR3 DNA reads as TGTGCCAGCAGCTCGACGACAGGTGGAAAGACAGATACGCAGTATTTT.

The V gene is TRBV4-3, the J gene TRBJ2-1; D is unresolved. The V end was cut by 1 base, the J end by 5 bases, with 15 bases between. Germline CDR1 reads LGHNA; CDR2 reads YSLEER. The CDR3 has 16 amino acids. CDR3 coding DNA: TGCGCCAGCAGCCAAGGCCACCGTACTGGGGACAATGAGCAGTTCTTC. Translated: CASSQGHRTGDNEQFF.

A few counts support this clonotype. J is TRBJ2-1 and V is TRBV20-1; tentative D call: TRBD1 (5 bases). V gave up 3 bases and J gave up 4 bases, with 13 bases separating them. CDR1 is DFQATT and CDR2 is SNEGSKA in the germline V gene (reference sequence). The CDR3 spans 14 residues. The CDR3 DNA reads TGCAGTGCTAGTCTGTCTCACAGGTACAATGAGCAGTTCTTC. This codes for CSASLSHRYNEQFF.

The chain links TRBV20-1 to TRBJ1-1, with TRBD1 identical over 7 bases. From germline, CDR1 is DFQATT and CDR2 SNEGSKA (reference sequence). Trimming removed 5 bases from V and 2 bases from J; junction bases left unmatched: 14. This CDR3 comprises 16 residues. Written as DNA, the CDR3 is TGCAGTGCTGGGGGACAGTGGGGGTCGGTTAACACTGAAGCTTTCTTT. It is translated as CSAGGQWGSVNTEAFF.

This clonotype was found a few times. The V gene is TRBV7-2, the J gene TRBJ2-3; D is perhaps TRBD2 (6 bases). From germline, CDR1 is SGHTA and CDR2 FQGNSA. The CDR3 length is 14 residues. Trimming stripped 1 base from V and 4 bases from J, with 9 bases between. CDR3 nucleotides: TGTGCCAGCAGCTTAGGGGACTCCTCAGATACGCAGTATTTT. Residues: CASSLGDSSDTQYF.

This chain uses TRBV28 with TRBJ1-2; unclear D gene. Germline V CDR1 and CDR2: MDHEN, SYDVKM. V gave up 6 bases and J gave up 4 bases, with 18 bases separating them. The CDR3 extends over 15 amino acids. The CDR3 here is CASSIQDRELYGYTF. CDR3 bases: TGTGCCAGCAGCATCCAGGACCGAGAACTCTATGGCTACACCTTC.

Points on this clonotype: The junction departs from the called germline gene at one end, perhaps through a read error. This rearrangement joins TRBV20-1 to TRBJ1-5, with TRBD1 identical over 10 bases. This CDR3 is built from 13 residues. From germline, CDR1 is DFQATT and CDR2 SNEGSKA (reference sequence). The CDR3 spells CSTRGQGGQPQHF. In nucleotides, the CDR3 is TGCAGTACTAGAGGACAGGGGGGTCAGCCCCAGCATTTT.

The rearrangement uses TRBV20-1 and TRBJ2-5, with D possibly matching TRBD1 (6 bases). In germline, CDR1 is DFQATT, CDR2 SNEGSKA (reference sequence). Trimming took 3 bases from V and 2 from J, leaving 19 bases between them. The CDR3 has 16 amino acids. The CDR3 here is CSARAWGLRGQETQYF. CDR3 coding DNA: TGCAGTGCTAGGGCCTGGGGGCTAAGGGGACAAGAGACCCAGTACTTC.

The J gene is TRBJ1-1, the V gene TRBV30; 8 positions agree with TRBD1. This CDR3 contains 15 residues. From germline, CDR1 is GTSNPN and CDR2 SVGIG (reference sequence). The junction had 9 bases not matched to a gene; V was cut back by 1 base and J by 5 bases. CDR3 region: CAWSANGQGKTEAFF. The CDR3 region has the DNA TGTGCCTGGAGTGCAAATGGACAGGGAAAAACTGAAGCTTTCTTT.

The genes are TRBV30 and TRBJ2-1; 7 bases fit TRBD2. CDR3 length equals 13 residues. J was trimmed by 0 bases and V by 8 bases; bases with no gene match: 4. Germline-derived CDR1 and CDR2 are GTSNPN and SVGIG (reference sequence). The CDR3 DNA follows: TGTGCCGGGGGGGAGGTCTCCTACAATGAGCAGTTCTTC. Protein: CAGGEVSYNEQFF.

As concerns this clonotype: A much larger clone sits a single nucleotide away, making a read error possible. V gene TRBV7-2 combines with J gene TRBJ2-7, with 9 bases aligning to TRBD2. The germline CDR1 and CDR2 sequences are SGHTA and FQGNSA. The CDR3 loop spans 12 amino acids. Unmatched junction bases numbered 9, after V lost 11 bases and J lost 7 bases. The CDR3 protein is CADGTSSGEQYF. As DNA, the CDR3 is TGTGCCGACGGGACTAGCTCTGGTGAGCAGTACTTC.

This clonotype has a count of ten or more. This chain joins TRBV12-3 or TRBV12-4 and TRBJ2-7; the D gene is possibly TRBD1 (6 bases). This CDR3 is built from 15 residues. V dropped 6 bases and J dropped 0 bases, with 15 bases sitting between them. CDR3 loop: CASSLRQGNSYEQYF. CDR3 bases: TGTGCCAGCAGCTTAAGGCAGGGGAACTCCTACGAGCAGTACTTC.

V and J are TRBV6-5 and TRBJ2-3, with a weak D call TRBD2 (5 bases). The CDR3 runs to 12 residues. Germline lookup yields CDR1 MNHEY and CDR2 SVGAGI. Trimming removed 4 bases from V and 10 bases from J, with 12 bases in between. CDR3 loop: CASSSARGSQYF. The DNA for the CDR3 is TGTGCCAGCAGTTCAGCCCGCGGGTCGCAGTATTTT.

V and J are TRBV18 and TRBJ1-1, with D maybe TRBD1 (6 bases). The V end lost 6 bases, the J end lost 3 bases, and 17 bases lay between the germline ends. CDR3 length: 15 residues. Per germline, CDR1 KGHSH and CDR2 LQKENI. CDR3: CASSIQTSGDTEAFF. CDR3 DNA: TGTGCCAGCTCTATACAGACCTCAGGGGACACTGAAGCTTTCTTT.

The chain links TRBV30 to TRBJ2-7, with D tentatively TRBD1 or TRBD2 (5 bases each). The CDR3 covers 14 residues. The V gene lost 4 bases and the J gene lost 0 bases, with 13 bases spanning the gap. Germline V gene data show CDR1 as GTSNPN and CDR2 as SVGIG (reference sequence). This chain's CDR3 is CAWKRGPSSYEQYF. The CDR3 nucleotides read TGTGCCTGGAAGAGGGGTCCATCCTCCTACGAGCAGTACTTC.

Only a few counts were recorded for this clonotype. J is TRBJ1-1 and V is TRBV7-6; D not certain. The V gene lost 4 bases and the J gene lost 6 bases, with 12 bases spanning the gap. Germline-derived CDR1 and CDR2 are SGHVS and FNYEAQ. The CDR3 contains 13 residues. CDR3 bases: TGTGCCAGCAGCTCCATGTTTTTAGCTGAAGCTTTCTTT. This translates into CASSSMFLAEAFF.

Comment on this clonotype: At one end the junction does not follow the germline gene, possibly because of a read error. V gene TRBV2 combines with J gene TRBJ2-5; TRBD2 matches at 8 bases. This CDR3 spans 15 amino acids. Germline-derived CDR1 and CDR2 are SNHLY and FYNNEI. Here the CDR3 reads CASSGGLGSQETQYF. The CDR3 DNA is TGTGCCAGCAGTGGGGGACTAGGGAGTCAAGAGACTCAGTACTTC.

There are a few counts of this clonotype. This rearrangement joins TRBV2 to TRBJ2-5; TRBD1 aligns across 8 bases. V shed 5 bases and J 5 bases; nucleotides not matched to a gene: 7. Germline CDR1 is SNHLY and CDR2 is FYNNEI. The CDR3 length is 14 residues. This chain's CDR3 is CASSRDRSSETQYF. The CDR3 DNA reads as TGTGCCAGCAGTCGGGACAGGTCGTCGGAGACCCAGTACTTC.